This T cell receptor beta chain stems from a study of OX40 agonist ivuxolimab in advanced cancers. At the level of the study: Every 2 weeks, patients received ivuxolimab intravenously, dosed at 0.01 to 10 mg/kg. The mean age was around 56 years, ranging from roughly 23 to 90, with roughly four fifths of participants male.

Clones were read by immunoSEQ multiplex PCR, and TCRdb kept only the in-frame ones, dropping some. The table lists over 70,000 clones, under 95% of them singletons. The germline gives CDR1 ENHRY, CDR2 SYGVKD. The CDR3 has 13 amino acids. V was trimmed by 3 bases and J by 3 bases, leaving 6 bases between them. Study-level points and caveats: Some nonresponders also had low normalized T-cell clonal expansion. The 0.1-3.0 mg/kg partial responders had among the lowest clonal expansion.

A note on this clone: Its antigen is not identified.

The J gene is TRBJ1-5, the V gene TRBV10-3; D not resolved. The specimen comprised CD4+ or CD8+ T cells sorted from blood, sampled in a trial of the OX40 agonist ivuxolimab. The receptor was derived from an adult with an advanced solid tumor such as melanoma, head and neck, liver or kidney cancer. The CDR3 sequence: CAISEQPNQPQHF. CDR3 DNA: TGTGCCATCAGTGAACAGCCCAATCAGCCCCAGCATTTT.